Detailed here is one T cell receptor beta chain. This entry belongs to a study of T cells after yellow fever vaccination. This CDR3 is built from 15 residues. V was clipped by 5 bases and J by 2 bases, with 13 bases between them. TCRdb reprocessed the 5' RACE reads with MiXCR, giving one entry per CDR3 protein. Among approximately 300,000 distinct CDR3 sequences listed, 9.5% to 12% were seen once. This clonotype originated in a man aged 18 to 29 who received the YFV17D yellow fever vaccine. V is TRBV12-3 or TRBV12-4 and J is TRBJ2-1; either TRBD1 or TRBD2 may supply D (5 bases each). Sequences were derived from CD4+ T cells sorted from PBMCs, sampled 45 days after the yellow fever booster vaccination. This CDR3 reads CASSVGVFPYNEQFF. The CDR3 DNA is TGTGCCAGCAGTGTGGGGGTCTTCCCCTACAATGAGCAGTTCTTC.